This T cell receptor beta chain originates from a study of OX40 agonist ivuxolimab in advanced cancers. This clone appeared once. Its antigen is still unknown. Assay used: immunoSEQ multiplex PCR; TCRdb lists only in-frame clones, some missing. Here the sample spans approximately 100,000 clones, 91% being singletons. Study-wide results and caveats: Expanded clones were, on average, more numerous in CD8+ T cells than in CD4+.

This CDR3 spans 13 amino acids. Germline CDR1 SGHRS, CDR2 YFSETQ. V lost 0 bases and J lost 7, with 8 bases in between. This receptor was taken from an adult with an advanced solid tumor such as melanoma, head and neck, liver or kidney cancer. The V gene is TRBV5-1, the J gene TRBJ1-5; D not resolved. The sequenced sample was CD4+ or CD8+ T cells sorted from blood, obtained in a trial of the OX40 agonist ivuxolimab. In DNA form, the CDR3 reads TGCGCCAGCAGCTTGGACCTCTACCAGCCCCAGCATTTT. Protein sequence: CASSLDLYQPQHF.